What follows is one TCR beta chain and its context. Its antigen is unidentified. The entry originates in a study of cytomegalovirus exposure and HLA in healthy donors. CDR1 is MNHEY, CDR2 SVGAGI, per germline. Trimming stripped 6 bases from V and 4 bases from J, with 9 bases between. There are 13 residues in the CDR3. Study-wide results and caveats: The TCR clusters that emerged in the first cohort tended, a later analysis found, to co-occur in the 120 or so validation repertoires. While the bulk of TCR sequences proved rare, some public TCRs turned up in many donors.

Profiled with immunoSEQ multiplex PCR; TCRdb holds only in-frame clones, not every one. The data contain around 60,000 clones, roughly nine tenths of them singletons. The source of this sequence is a woman aged 18-29 years in good health and CMV-seronegative. The V and J genes are TRBV6-5 and TRBJ1-4; D gene unclear. The sequenced material came from PBMCs. The CDR3 bases are TGTGCCAGCAGCCGCGGACTTAATGAAAAACTGTTTTTT. Its translation is CASSRGLNEKLFF.